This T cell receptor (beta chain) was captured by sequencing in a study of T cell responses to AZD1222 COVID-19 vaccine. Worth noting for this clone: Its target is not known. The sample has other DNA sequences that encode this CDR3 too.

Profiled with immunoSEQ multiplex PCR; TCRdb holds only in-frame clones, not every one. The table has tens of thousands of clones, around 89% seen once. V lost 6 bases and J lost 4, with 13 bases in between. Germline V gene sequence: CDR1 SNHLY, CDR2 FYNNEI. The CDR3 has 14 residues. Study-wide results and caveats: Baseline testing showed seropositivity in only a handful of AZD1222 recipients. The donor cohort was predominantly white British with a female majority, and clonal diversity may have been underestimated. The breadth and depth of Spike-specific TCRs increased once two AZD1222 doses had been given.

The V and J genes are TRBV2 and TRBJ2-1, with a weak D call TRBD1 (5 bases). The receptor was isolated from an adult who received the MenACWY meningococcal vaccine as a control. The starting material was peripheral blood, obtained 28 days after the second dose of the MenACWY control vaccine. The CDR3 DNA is TGTGCCAGCAGGGGTCAGGGATCTTACAATGAGCAGTTCTTC. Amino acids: CASRGQGSYNEQFF.